This TCR beta chain comes out of a study of shared clonotypes between healthy human individuals. Findings and caveats of the study: Compared with clonotypes that all four donors shared, non-shared clonotypes had lower generation probabilities.

CD4+ cells yielded CD45RA+ naive and CD45RA-negative memory subsets. Points on this clone: Its specificity is not known.

Sequencing was performed with immunoSEQ multiplex PCR; in TCRdb, only in-frame clones are kept and a portion is missing. The sample shows more than 2 million clones, approximately 95% of them seen only once. CDR1 is MNHEY and CDR2 is SVGAGI in the germline V gene. The CDR3 sequence is 13 residues long. V lost 6 bases to trimming and J lost 10 bases; unmatched junction nucleotides: 11. The source is a man younger than 35 in good health. The chain recombines TRBV6-5 with TRBJ1-2; 7 bases line up with TRBD1. Sequencing was done on a sample of naive CD4+ T cells sorted from blood. Subset noted: CD45RA+ positively selected. CDR3: CASSRSGGGDYTF. CDR3 DNA sequence: TGTGCCAGCAGCCGCTCAGGGGGGGGAGACTACACCTTC.